This is a list of T cell receptor beta chains from one sample in a study of regulatory T cells in long-lasting Graves disease. MiXCR, applied by TCRdb to the multiplex PCR reads, yields one record per CDR3 protein. This sample has about 340,000 distinct CDR3 sequences, with about 20% found just once. The input for sequencing was peripheral blood mononuclear cells (PBMCs), taken when the disease was refractory, from a patient treated with antithyroid drugs. These receptors were obtained from a female donor with Graves disease. Both conserved end residues are part of each CDR3. D genes are given only for firm matches. Only some rows state a clone size, as once, few, many or a class for expanded clones.

size	D	V	J	DNA	CDR3
-	TRBD2	TRBV13	TRBJ2-7	TGTGCCAGCAGCTTAGAATCGGGACTACCCTACGAGCAGTACTTC	CASSLESGLPYEQYF
many	-	TRBV28	TRBJ2-5	TGTGCCAGCAGTTTCCACCCCCGGTTCCAGGAGTTGTACCAAGAGACCCAGTACTTC	CASSFHPRFQELYQETQYF
-	-	TRBV29-1	TRBJ2-3	TGCAGCGCCGGGACAGGGAGAAGCGGGGGGCCACTCACAGATACGCAGTATTTT	CSAGTGRSGGPLTDTQYF
many	-	TRBV20-1	TRBJ1-1	TGCAGTGCTAGAGTGGGGGAGCTGAACACTGAAGCTTTCTTT	CSARVGELNTEAFF
many	-	TRBV7-2	TRBJ1-1	TGTGCCAGCAGCTTAGTTTTGCTATTGGGCACTGAAGCTTTCTTT	CASSLVLLLGTEAFF
many	TRBD1	TRBV27	TRBJ2-7	TGTGCCAGCAGTTGGACAGGGCACTACGAGCAGTACTTC	CASSWTGHYEQYF
-	-	TRBV19	TRBJ2-7	TGTGCCAGTAGTATCGTCGGGGCCCACTACGAGCAGTACTTC	CASSIVGAHYEQYF
-	TRBD2	TRBV6-2/TRBV6-3	TRBJ2-2	TGTGCCAGCAGTTACTCCGGACTAGCGGGAGGGTCCTTCACCGGGGAGCTGTTTTTT	CASSYSGLAGGSFTGELFF
-	TRBD1	TRBV20-1	TRBJ1-6	TGCAGTGCTTACAGGGGGCAGGCGGATTCACCCCTCCACTTT	CSAYRGQADSPLHF
-	-	TRBV6-2/TRBV6-3	TRBJ2-1	TGTGCCAGCAGTTACAAGGGTGTCCATGAGCAGTTCTTC	CASSYKGVHEQFF
-	TRBD1	TRBV18	TRBJ2-2	TGTGCCAGCTCACCGACGGACAGGGGCAACACCGGGGAGCTGTTTTTT	CASSPTDRGNTGELFF
-	-	TRBV19	TRBJ1-5	TGTGCCCTTACAATAGCGACCAGGCCCCAGCATTTT	CALTIATRPQHF
many	-	TRBV28	TRBJ2-4	TGTGCCGCAGGACTTCGGGGGATTCAGTACTTC	CAAGLRGIQYF
many	TRBD2	TRBV7-2	TRBJ2-5	TGTGCCAGCAGCTTAGCACTAGCGGGGGGTTGGGAGACCCAGTACTTC	CASSLALAGGWETQYF
many	TRBD2	TRBV20-1	TRBJ2-7	TGCAGTGCTAGAGATGCGGGAGGGCCTAACGAGCAGTACTTC	CSARDAGGPNEQYF
-	-	TRBV6-2/TRBV6-3	TRBJ1-2	TGTGCCAGCAGTTACCGACCGAGAAACTATGGCTACACCTTC	CASSYRPRNYGYTF
many	-	TRBV29-1	TRBJ2-5	TGCACCCTGGGGGATGAGACCCAGTACTTC	CTLGDETQYF
few	-	TRBV12-3/TRBV12-4	TRBJ1-6	TGTGCCAGCAGTTTTAAAGGGACCAATTCACCCCTCCACTTT	CASSFKGTNSPLHF
-	-	TRBV3-1	TRBJ1-5	TGTGCCAGCAGCCAAGATTGGCGAAGCAATCAGCCCCAGCATTTT	CASSQDWRSNQPQHF
few	TRBD1	TRBV6-1	TRBJ1-5	TGTGCCAGCAGTCAGAGGGACAGTAATCAGCCCCAGCATTTT	CASSQRDSNQPQHF
few	TRBD2	TRBV5-1	TRBJ2-5	TGCGCCAGCAGCTTGGATCCGGGAGGAGAGACCCAGTACTTC	CASSLDPGGETQYF
-	-	TRBV4-2	TRBJ1-3	TGTGCCAGCAGCCAAGATCCGGGGGCGCTTGGAAACACCATATATTTT	CASSQDPGALGNTIYF
many	-	TRBV20-1	TRBJ1-2	TGCAGTGCTATGGGACCGACCTATGGCTACACCTTC	CSAMGPTYGYTF
-	TRBD2	TRBV7-2	TRBJ2-7	TGTGCCAGCAGCTCCATGACTAGCGGGGGGGCAGGATACGAGCAGTACTTC	CASSSMTSGGAGYEQYF
many	-	TRBV2	TRBJ1-5	TGTGCCAGCAACTCAGGGTCTCAGCCCCAGCATTTT	CASNSGSQPQHF
-	TRBD2	TRBV2	TRBJ2-5	TGTGCCAGCAGCCCTAGCGGGTGGGGGCAGGAGACCCAGTACTTC	CASSPSGWGQETQYF
-	-	TRBV5-1	TRBJ1-1	TGCGCCAGCAGCTTGTTTCGGGGATCGAACACTGAAGCTTTCTTT	CASSLFRGSNTEAFF
many	TRBD1	TRBV11-2	TRBJ1-2	TGTGCCAGCAGCTTAGTAAAAGTTGGACAGGGTGCTAACTATGGCTACACCTTC	CASSLVKVGQGANYGYTF
many	-	TRBV4-1	TRBJ2-5	TGCGCCAGCAGCCAAGGAGGGTTCGATGAGACCCAGTACTTC	CASSQGGFDETQYF
few	TRBD2	TRBV13	TRBJ2-2	TGTGCCAGCAGCGAACTTAGCGGGAGTGCCGGGGAGCTGTTTTTT	CASSELSGSAGELFF
-	-	TRBV28	TRBJ2-6	TGTGCCAGCAGTTTATTGGTCTTGTCCGTGGGTGGGGCCAACGTCCTGACTTTC	CASSLLVLSVGGANVLTF
few	-	TRBV3-1	TRBJ1-6	TGTGCCGGCAGCCCAGAGGGAAATTCACCCCTCCACTTT	CAGSPEGNSPLHF
-	-	TRBV5-1	TRBJ2-2	TGCGCCAGCAGCTTGAACTCCGCCCTACCTAACACCGGGGAGCTGTTTTTT	CASSLNSALPNTGELFF
few	TRBD1	TRBV18	TRBJ2-7	TGTGCCAGCTCACCACTTCCGGGACAGTCTGCCTACGAGCAGTACTTC	CASSPLPGQSAYEQYF
-	TRBD2	TRBV20-1	TRBJ2-1	TGCAGTGCTATTGGACTAGCGGGGGGCCCTAGCTCCTACAATGAGCAGTTCTTC	CSAIGLAGGPSSYNEQFF
-	TRBD2	TRBV5-4	TRBJ2-6	TGTGCCAGCAGCGGGGGGGTTTTCGGCGGGGCCAACGTCCTGACTTTC	CASSGGVFGGANVLTF
-	-	TRBV19	TRBJ1-2	TGTGCCAGTATGATCCGGGTTTCAAACTATGGCTACACCTTC	CASMIRVSNYGYTF
few	-	TRBV7-9	TRBJ2-5	TGTGCCAGCAGCTTAGGATGGGTGTTGGAAGGCGGGACTGCAGAGACCCAGTACTTC	CASSLGWVLEGGTAETQYF
many	-	TRBV28	TRBJ1-3	TGTGCCAGCAGTTCCCCTCAGACGCTCTCTGGAAACACCATATATTTT	CASSSPQTLSGNTIYF
many	-	TRBV27	TRBJ2-5	TGTGCCAGCAGTGCGTCTCCGGGACCCGGGGAGACCCAGTACTTC	CASSASPGPGETQYF
many	-	TRBV28	TRBJ1-6	TGTGCCAGCAGTCCATGGAATTCACCCCTCCACTTT	CASSPWNSPLHF
many	-	TRBV11-2	TRBJ1-2	TGTGCCAGCAGCTTAGACCCGTTCGGTGATGGCTACACCTTC	CASSLDPFGDGYTF
-	-	TRBV7-9	TRBJ2-3	TGTGCCAGCAGCTCCCGGGGCCAAGATACGCAGTATTTT	CASSSRGQDTQYF
once	-	TRBV12-3/TRBV12-4	TRBJ2-1	TGTGCCAGCAGTTTATTCCGGGGGATTATGTATGAGCAGTTCTTC	CASSLFRGIMYEQFF
-	-	TRBV6-2/TRBV6-3	TRBJ1-6	TGTGCCAGCAGTGAGACATATAATTCACCCCTCCACTTT	CASSETYNSPLHF
few	-	TRBV30	TRBJ1-3	TGTGCCTGGGGAGGAGGAAACACCATATATTTT	CAWGGGNTIYF
-	-	TRBV5-4	TRBJ1-2	TGTGCCAGCAGCTCCCCCCCCTCCGTCTATGGCTACACCTTC	CASSSPPSVYGYTF
many	-	TRBV10-3	TRBJ2-7	TGTGCCATCAGTGACTGGGACGTCTCCTACGAGCAGTACTTC	CAISDWDVSYEQYF
-	-	TRBV30	TRBJ1-4	TGTGCCTGGAGTGACCAGATTATAGCAGCGAAACTGTTTTTT	CAWSDQIIAAKLFF
many	TRBD1	TRBV2	TRBJ1-4	TGTGCCAGCACCGACAGGGGTCTAACTAATGAAAAACTGTTTTTT	CASTDRGLTNEKLFF
few	TRBD1	TRBV28	TRBJ2-7	TGTGCCAGCAGTGGGTCTCTGGGACAGGGCTCCGAGCAGTACTTC	CASSGSLGQGSEQYF
-	-	TRBV4-1	TRBJ2-1	TGCGCCAGCAGCCAAGACGAGGAAATCAGGCAGTTCTTC	CASSQDEEIRQFF
-	TRBD1	TRBV10-3	TRBJ2-7	TGTGCCACTGGACAGGGGGCTCCTGCCCTGGGGTATGAGCAGTACTTC	CATGQGAPALGYEQYF